This is a list of T cell receptor beta chains from one sample in a study of regulatory T cells in long-lasting Graves disease. TCRdb processed the multiplex PCR reads anew with MiXCR; each CDR3 protein has one entry. Among around 400,000 distinct CDR3 sequences listed, approximately 15% were seen once. This sample was also put to use in a study of T cells in Graves' hyperthyroidism and ophthalmopathy.

Here the sequenced sample was peripheral blood mononuclear cells (PBMCs), taken at new diagnosis, from a patient treated with antithyroid drugs. The source of these receptors is a woman aged 40 to 50 with Graves disease. Both conserved end residues are part of each CDR3. The D gene is left open where the match is weak. Size tells how often a clone was seen (once, few, many) or the class of an expanded clone, and some rows leave it out.

j_gene	v_gene	abundance	d_gene	CDR3nt	CDR3aa
TRBJ2-1	TRBV7-9	many	TRBD2	TGTGCCAGCAGCTTAAAAGCGGGAGGGCTGATGTACGATGAGCAGTTCTTC	CASSLKAGGLMYDEQFF
TRBJ1-2	TRBV9	many	TRBD1	TGTGCCAGCAGCGCCGATTATGCGGCGACAGGGGATGGCTACACCTTC	CASSADYAATGDGYTF
TRBJ2-7	TRBV4-3	few	.	TGCGCCAGCAGCCAAGATTGGGGCCGGGGGACCTACGAGCAGTACTTC	CASSQDWGRGTYEQYF
TRBJ2-1	TRBV7-9	many	.	TGTGCCAGCAGCCTGCCCTCAGGGTATGAGCAGTTCTTC	CASSLPSGYEQFF
TRBJ2-7	TRBV30	few	.	TGTGCCTACTGGATGGGTAATTACGAGCAGTACTTC	CAYWMGNYEQYF
TRBJ2-3	TRBV10-2	.	.	TGCGCCAGCAGTGAGTCGGGGGGTTGGGCGCAGTATTTT	CASSESGGWAQYF
TRBJ1-1	TRBV20-1	many	.	TGCAGTGCCATCGATCACGGGGCCCGAAACACTGAAGCTTTCTTT	CSAIDHGARNTEAFF
TRBJ2-7	TRBV4-1	.	.	TGCGCCAGCAGCCAAGATTGGGCGGGCCACCCATCGGGGTACGAGCAGTACTTC	CASSQDWAGHPSGYEQYF
TRBJ1-2	TRBV3-1	many	TRBD1	TGTGCCAGCAGCCTCATGCCGGGACAGAGGAGCGGCTACACCTTC	CASSLMPGQRSGYTF
TRBJ2-2	TRBV6-1	many	.	TGTGCCAGCGGGACAGCGGGAGCATCTGGGGAGCTGTTTTTT	CASGTAGASGELFF
TRBJ2-7	TRBV5-6	many	TRBD2	TGTGCCAGCAGCAAGGGACTAGCGGGAATCTACGAGCAGTACTTC	CASSKGLAGIYEQYF
TRBJ2-1	TRBV7-8	.	TRBD2	TGTGCCAGCAGCTCGTCCAATCGACTAGCGGGAGAAGGGTACAATGAGCAGTTCTTC	CASSSSNRLAGEGYNEQFF
TRBJ2-2	TRBV7-3	.	.	TGTGCCAGCAGCTTAAGGGGCATGGGGACCGGGGAGCTGTTTTTT	CASSLRGMGTGELFF
TRBJ2-3	TRBV5-1	many	.	TGTGCCAGCAGCCCCGGCCGTAGCACAGATACGCAGTATTTT	CASSPGRSTDTQYF
TRBJ2-4	TRBV20-1	few	TRBD1	TGCAGTGCTGGATACAGGGGTCAAAACATTCAGTACTTC	CSAGYRGQNIQYF
TRBJ1-5	TRBV28	.	.	TGTGCCAGCAGTTTTACAGGGTCCGATCAGCCCCAGCATTTT	CASSFTGSDQPQHF
TRBJ2-6	TRBV12-3/TRBV12-4	many	TRBD1	TGTGCCAGCAGCCCTGAACAGGGGGCGCCTGGGGCCAACGTCCTGACTTTC	CASSPEQGAPGANVLTF
TRBJ2-1	TRBV9	.	.	TGTGCCAGCAGCGTAGCTGGGCGGTCGTCCCATGAGCAGTTCTTC	CASSVAGRSSHEQFF
TRBJ1-1	TRBV5-1	many	TRBD1	TGCGCCAGCAGCTTGATTGGGACAGACAACACTGAAGCTTTCTTT	CASSLIGTDNTEAFF
TRBJ2-2	TRBV5-6	.	.	TGTGCCAGCAGCTGGAGACCGGAACTGAACACCGGGGAGCTGTTTTTT	CASSWRPELNTGELFF
TRBJ2-1	TRBV27	many	TRBD2	TGTGCCAGCAGCCCGAGTTACGGACTAGCGCTTTACAATGAGCAGTTCTTC	CASSPSYGLALYNEQFF
TRBJ2-7	TRBV6-1	few	.	TGTGCCAGCAGGCCGATCGGGACGACCACTGCAGGGGAGCAGTACTTC	CASRPIGTTTAGEQYF
TRBJ2-1	TRBV14	many	.	TGTGCCAGCAGCCATCTTTCTTCATCCGATGAGCAGTTCTTC	CASSHLSSSDEQFF
TRBJ1-2	TRBV6-1	.	.	TGTGCCAGCAGAAACTTGCAGGAACCATATGGCTACACCTTC	CASRNLQEPYGYTF
TRBJ2-7	TRBV6-2/TRBV6-3	many	.	TGTGCCAGCAGTTACTCGACAGGCGGGAGCTACGAGCAGTACTTC	CASSYSTGGSYEQYF
TRBJ2-7	TRBV6-1	.	.	TGTGCCAGCAAAAACAGTGAGATCTACGAGCAGTACTTC	CASKNSEIYEQYF
TRBJ2-2	TRBV28	.	.	TGTGCCAGCAGCTTAAATCCCCCCGGTGGGAACACCGGGGAGCTGTTTTTT	CASSLNPPGGNTGELFF
TRBJ2-7	TRBV6-5	many	TRBD1	TGTGCCAGCAGTTACTCGGACGGGACAGGGTACTACGAGCAGTACTTC	CASSYSDGTGYYEQYF
TRBJ2-6	TRBV4-1	few	.	TGCGCCAGCAGCCATGCCACCCTCCGGGGGAGAGGGGGCTGGTCTGGGGCCAACGTCCTGACTTTC	CASSHATLRGRGGWSGANVLTF
TRBJ2-5	TRBV12-3/TRBV12-4	many	TRBD2	TGTGCCAGCAGTGCGGGACTAGCGGGAGGAGAGACCCAGTACTTC	CASSAGLAGGETQYF
TRBJ2-3	TRBV14	many	.	TGTGCCAGCAGCCTTACAGCGGGTACGCAGTATTTT	CASSLTAGTQYF
TRBJ2-3	TRBV30	few	TRBD1	TGTGCCTGGAGTCTAACAGGGGGCTCGGCAGATACGCAGTATTTT	CAWSLTGGSADTQYF
TRBJ1-1	TRBV20-1	many	TRBD1	TGCAGTGCTAGTGAAACAGGGGGCCTCACTGAAGCTTTCTTT	CSASETGGLTEAFF